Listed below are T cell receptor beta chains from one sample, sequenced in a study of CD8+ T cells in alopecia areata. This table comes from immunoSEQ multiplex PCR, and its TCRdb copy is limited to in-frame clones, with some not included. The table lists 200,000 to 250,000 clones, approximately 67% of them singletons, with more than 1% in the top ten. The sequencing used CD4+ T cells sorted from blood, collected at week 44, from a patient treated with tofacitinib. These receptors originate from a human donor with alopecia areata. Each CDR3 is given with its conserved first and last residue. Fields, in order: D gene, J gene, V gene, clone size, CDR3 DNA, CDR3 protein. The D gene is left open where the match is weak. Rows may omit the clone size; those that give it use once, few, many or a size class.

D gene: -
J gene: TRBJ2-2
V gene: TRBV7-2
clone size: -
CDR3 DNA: TGTGCCAGCAGCCGTGACAGGTCGAACACCGGGGAGCTGTTTTTT
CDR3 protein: CASSRDRSNTGELFF

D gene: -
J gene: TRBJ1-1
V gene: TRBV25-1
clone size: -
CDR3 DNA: TGTGCCAGCAGCTTAACGGGGAACACTGAAGCTTTCTTT
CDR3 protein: CASSLTGNTEAFF

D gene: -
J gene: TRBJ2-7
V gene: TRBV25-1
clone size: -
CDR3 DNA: TGTGCCAGCAGTGAACGAACCCCGGGGCAGGCAGGAGGCGAGCAGTACTTC
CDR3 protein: CASSERTPGQAGGEQYF

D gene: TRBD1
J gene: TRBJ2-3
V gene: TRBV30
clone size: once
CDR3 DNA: TGTGCCTGGAGTCCTACAGGGGGAGATACGCAGTATTTT
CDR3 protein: CAWSPTGGDTQYF

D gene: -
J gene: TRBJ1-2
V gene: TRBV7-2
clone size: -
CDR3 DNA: TGTGCCAGCAGCTCGCCATCACAGGGATGGGGCTACACCTTC
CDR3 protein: CASSSPSQGWGYTF

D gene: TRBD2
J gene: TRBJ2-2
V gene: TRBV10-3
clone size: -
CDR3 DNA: TGTGCCATCAGCAATAGCGGGGCCAACACCGGGGAGCTGTTTTTT
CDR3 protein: CAISNSGANTGELFF

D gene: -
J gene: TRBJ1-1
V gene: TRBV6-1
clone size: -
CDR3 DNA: TGTGCCAGCAGTATAAACAGAGACACTGAAGCTTTCTTT
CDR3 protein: CASSINRDTEAFF

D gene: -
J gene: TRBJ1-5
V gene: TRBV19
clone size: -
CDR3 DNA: TGTGCTTCCGGATCAGAACTGGGTCAGCCCCAGCATTTT
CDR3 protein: CASGSELGQPQHF

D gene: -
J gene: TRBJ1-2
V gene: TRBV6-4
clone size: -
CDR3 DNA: TGTGCCAGCAGCGCTAATGGGGGCTATGGCTACACCTTC
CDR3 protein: CASSANGGYGYTF

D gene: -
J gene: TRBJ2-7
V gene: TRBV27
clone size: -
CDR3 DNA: TGTGCCAGCTTTGGTTTGGAACTGAAGCAGTACTTC
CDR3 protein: CASFGLELKQYF

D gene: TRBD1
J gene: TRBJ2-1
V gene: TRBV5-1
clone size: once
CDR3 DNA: TGCGCCAGCAGGGACAGGGGGAATGAGCAGTTCTTC
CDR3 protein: CASRDRGNEQFF

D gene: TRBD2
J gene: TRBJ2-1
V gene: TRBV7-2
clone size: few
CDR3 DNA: TGTGCCAGCAGCTTAGGAGGGTGGAAGCGGGGGGCGATCAATGAGCAGTTCTTC
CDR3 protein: CASSLGGWKRGAINEQFF

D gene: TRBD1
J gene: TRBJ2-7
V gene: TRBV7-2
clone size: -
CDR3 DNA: TGTGCCAGCAGCTTAGTCGCCCGTCGACAGGGGGGTTACGAGCAGTACTTC
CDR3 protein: CASSLVARRQGGYEQYF

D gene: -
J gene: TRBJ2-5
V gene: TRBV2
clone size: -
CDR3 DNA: TGTGCCAGCAGGGACGGACAGTACCAAGAGACCCAGTACTTC
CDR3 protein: CASRDGQYQETQYF

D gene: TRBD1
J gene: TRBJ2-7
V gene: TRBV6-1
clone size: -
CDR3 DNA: TGTGCCAGCAGGGGGGACAGCTACGAGCAGTACTTC
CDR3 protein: CASRGDSYEQYF

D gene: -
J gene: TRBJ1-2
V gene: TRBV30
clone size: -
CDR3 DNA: TGTGCCTGGAGTGTCAACTATGGCTACACCTTC
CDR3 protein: CAWSVNYGYTF

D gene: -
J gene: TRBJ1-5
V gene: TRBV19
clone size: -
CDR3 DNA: TGTGCCAGTAGTAGACAGAATAGGGAGGTGGGCCAGCCCCAGCATTTT
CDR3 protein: CASSRQNREVGQPQHF

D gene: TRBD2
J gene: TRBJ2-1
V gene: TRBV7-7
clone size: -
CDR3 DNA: TGTGCCAGCAGCCCCTTGACATCGGGGGGCAATGAGCAGTTCTTC
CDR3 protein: CASSPLTSGGNEQFF

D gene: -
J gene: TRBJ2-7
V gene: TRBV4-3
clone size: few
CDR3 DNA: TGCGCCAGCTTGACCCGGGACGGATCCTACGAGCAGTACTTC
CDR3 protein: CASLTRDGSYEQYF

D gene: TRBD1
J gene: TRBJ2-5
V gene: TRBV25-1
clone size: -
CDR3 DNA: TGTGCCAGCACAGGGGGTGATCAAGAGACCCAGTACTTC
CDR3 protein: CASTGGDQETQYF

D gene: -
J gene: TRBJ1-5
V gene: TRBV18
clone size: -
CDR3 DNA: TGTGCCAGCTCACCGGACAGCAATCAGCCCCAGCATTTT
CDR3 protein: CASSPDSNQPQHF

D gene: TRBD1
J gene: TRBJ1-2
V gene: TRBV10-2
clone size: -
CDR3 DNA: TGCGCCAGCAGTGAGTCGACGGGGGCAGGGGGCAAGAATGGCTACACCTTC
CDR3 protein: CASSESTGAGGKNGYTF

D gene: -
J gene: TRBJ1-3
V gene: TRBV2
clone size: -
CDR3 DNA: TGTGCCAGCAGTACAGGCTCTGGAAACACCATATATTTT
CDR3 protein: CASSTGSGNTIYF

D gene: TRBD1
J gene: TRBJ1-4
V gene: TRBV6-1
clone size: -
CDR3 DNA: TGTGCCAGCAGTCTGGACAGGCCAACTAATGAAAAACTGTTTTTT
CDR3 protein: CASSLDRPTNEKLFF

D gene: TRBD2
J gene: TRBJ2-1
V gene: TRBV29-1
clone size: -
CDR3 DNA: TGCAGCGCCCATGTGGGGGGGGCCTACAATGAGCAGTTCTTC
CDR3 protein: CSAHVGGAYNEQFF

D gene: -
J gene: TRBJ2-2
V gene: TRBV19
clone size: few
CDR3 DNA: TGTGCCAGTAGTATTAAATTCGGGAACACCGGGGAGCTGTTTTTT
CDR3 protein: CASSIKFGNTGELFF

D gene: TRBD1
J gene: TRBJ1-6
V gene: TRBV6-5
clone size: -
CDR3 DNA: TGTGCCAGCAGCTGGGCGGGACAGGGAGATTCACCCCTCCACTTT
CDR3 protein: CASSWAGQGDSPLHF

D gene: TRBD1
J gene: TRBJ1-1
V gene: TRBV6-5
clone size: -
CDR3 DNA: TGTGCCAGCAGTCTACGGACAGGACCCACTGAAGCTTTCTTT
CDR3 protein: CASSLRTGPTEAFF